Listed below are T cell receptor beta chains from one sample, sequenced in a study of shared clonotypes between healthy human individuals. Some clones are missing from TCRdb's copy, which holds only in-frame ones; the method was immunoSEQ multiplex PCR. The table shows more than 1,200,000 clones, with roughly 98.5% occurring only once. The specimen was naive CD4+ T cells sorted from blood. These receptors were obtained from a man between 25 and 39 years old in good health. Both conserved end residues are part of each CDR3. D genes are given only for firm matches. Only some rows state a clone size, as once, few, many or a class for expanded clones.

V gene	D gene	J gene	clone size	CDR3 protein	CDR3 DNA
TRBV9	TRBD2	TRBJ2-1	.	CASSPGVREGYNEQFF	TGTGCCAGCAGCCCCGGAGTGCGGGAGGGTTACAATGAGCAGTTCTTC
TRBV7-2	.	TRBJ2-7	.	CASSLVGDRTYEQYF	TGTGCCAGCAGCTTAGTAGGGGATCGGACCTACGAGCAGTACTTC
TRBV14	TRBD1	TRBJ2-2	.	CASSQARGLAGELFF	TGTGCCAGCAGCCAAGCCAGGGGGCTCGCCGGGGAGCTGTTTTTT
TRBV2	.	TRBJ1-2	few	CASSEAGYGYTF	TGTGCCAGCAGTGAAGCTGGATATGGCTACACCTTC
TRBV9	.	TRBJ2-3	.	CASSLPSSSPDTQYF	TGTGCCAGCAGCCTCCCTTCGAGCTCCCCAGATACGCAGTATTTT
TRBV10-2	.	TRBJ1-1	.	CATSAPNTEAFF	TGCGCCACCTCGGCCCCGAACACTGAAGCTTTCTTT
TRBV19	.	TRBJ2-2	.	CASRREETHTGELFF	TGTGCCAGTAGGAGGGAGGAAACTCATACCGGGGAGCTGTTTTTT
TRBV18	TRBD1	TRBJ2-5	.	CASSPGQGAGETQYF	TGTGCCAGCTCACCGGGACAGGGGGCCGGGGAGACCCAGTACTTC
TRBV5-1	TRBD2	TRBJ2-7	.	CASSLVGLAGDEQYF	TGCGCCAGCAGCTTGGTTGGACTAGCGGGTGACGAGCAGTACTTC
TRBV29-1	.	TRBJ2-2	.	CSVATMNTGELFF	TGCAGCGTTGCCACAATGAACACCGGGGAGCTGTTTTTT
TRBV11-2	.	TRBJ2-7	.	CASSSSPGNEQYF	TGTGCCAGCAGCTCCTCTCCAGGGAACGAGCAGTACTTC
TRBV7-8	TRBD1	TRBJ1-5	once	CASSPRSGGTNQPQHF	TGTGCCAGCAGCCCCCGCTCAGGGGGAACCAATCAGCCCCAGCATTTT
TRBV28	.	TRBJ2-7	.	CASRPRRGSYEQYF	TGTGCCAGCAGGCCAAGACGGGGATCCTACGAGCAGTACTTC
TRBV7-9	.	TRBJ1-1	.	CASSPREGRMNTEAFF	TGTGCCAGCAGCCCCCGAGAGGGCCGCATGAACACTGAAGCTTTCTTT
TRBV9	TRBD2	TRBJ2-1	.	CASSVGGSGTGYNEQFF	TGTGCCAGCAGCGTAGGGGGTAGCGGGACTGGGTACAATGAGCAGTTCTTC
TRBV11-2	.	TRBJ1-4	.	CASSPRRVLNEKLFF	TGTGCCAGCAGCCCCCGGAGAGTTCTTAATGAAAAACTGTTTTTT
TRBV9	.	TRBJ2-7	.	CASSVGGRAYEQYF	TGTGCCAGCAGCGTAGGTGGCCGAGCCTACGAGCAGTACTTC
TRBV6-5	TRBD1	TRBJ2-5	.	CASNPPGQWQETQYF	TGTGCCAGCAATCCACCGGGACAGTGGCAAGAGACCCAGTACTTC